Presented here are 9 T cell receptor beta chains from one specimen sequenced in a study of identical twins. TCRdb reprocessed the 5' RACE reads with MiXCR, giving one entry per CDR3 protein. The sample shows around 530,000 distinct CDR3 sequences, 15% of them seen only once. The data also belong to a second study, concerning yellow fever vaccine responses in identical twins.

Sequencing was performed on CD4+ T cells sorted from blood. Receptors were obtained from a woman under 30 in good health.

The rearrangement joins TRBV20-1 to TRBJ2-1, with D hard to call. The CDR3 is 16 residues long. Germline V gene data show CDR1 as DFQATT and CDR2 as SNEGSKA (reference sequence). Trimming took 0 bases from V and 4 from J, leaving 16 bases between them. The CDR3 spells CSARDPVGGSYNEQFF. For the CDR3, the DNA is TGCAGTGCTAGAGATCCCGTAGGTGGCTCTTACAATGAGCAGTTCTTC.

This clonotype was found a few times. The V and J genes are TRBV21-1 and TRBJ2-2. TRBV21-1 is assigned pseudogene status. The length of the CDR3 is 15 residues. CDR3 sequence (DNA): TGTGCCAGCAGCAGAGATACCGCGAACACCGGGGAGCTGTTTTTT. This translates into CASSRDTANTGELFF.

The rearrangement joins TRBV10-3 to TRBJ2-1; the D gene is possibly TRBD1 (5 bases). V lost 10 bases and J 5 bases, leaving 30 bases between the germline ends. Germline-derived CDR1 and CDR2 are ENHRY and SYGVKD. The CDR3 sequence is 18 residues long. The CDR3, as DNA: TGTGCCACCTCCAAACGCCAGACAAAAAGAGTAGGGGACAATGAGCAGTTCTTC. Translated: CATSKRQTKRVGDNEQFF.

This clonotype showed up many times. For the CDR3, the DNA is TGTGCCATCAGTGAGGGCTACAATGAGCAGTTCTTC. Translating it yields CAISEGYNEQFF. The chain combines TRBV10-3 with TRBJ2-1; D gene ambiguous. V dropped 2 bases and J dropped 3 bases, with 2 bases sitting between them. The CDR3 totals 12 residues. Germline lookup yields CDR1 ENHRY and CDR2 SYGVKD.

The V and J genes are TRBV3-1 and TRBJ2-7; no definite D call. Germline V gives CDR1 LGHDT, CDR2 YNNKEL (reference sequence). Between the trimmed V and J ends, which lost 2 bases and 2 bases, there was a span of 10 bases. This CDR3 is 14 amino acids long. CDR3 sequence reads: CASSQFGQTYEQYF. DNA of the CDR3: TGTGCCAGCAGCCAATTCGGCCAGACCTACGAGCAGTACTTC.

This clonotype was seen more than once but under ten times. The chain employs TRBV21-1 and TRBJ2-1; TRBD2, the table's D call, lacks a check against the DNA. TRBV21-1 is an annotated pseudogene. The CDR3 contains 20 residues. CDR3 coding DNA: TGTGCCAGAGTCAAACTTACACTAGCGGGAGGGCAGAGCTCCTACAATGAGCAGTTCTTC. It translates to CARVKLTLAGGQSSYNEQFF.

At least ten counts were recorded for this clonotype. This chain links TRBV3-1 with TRBJ2-4, with D tentatively TRBD2 (6 bases). V shed 4 bases and J shed 0 bases, with 10 bases lying between them. CDR3 length: 15 residues. CDR1 and CDR2 (germline): LGHDT, YNNKEL (reference sequence). CDR3 DNA sequence: TGTGCCAGCAGCCGCGGGGAGATAGCCAAAAACATTCAGTACTTC. Residues: CASSRGEIAKNIQYF.

V usage is TRBV6-6 and J usage is TRBJ1-5; 7 nucleotides line up with TRBD1. The CDR3 is 13 residues long. Germline CDR1 is MNHNY and CDR2 is SVGAGI (reference sequence). Losses at the gene ends were 6 bases for V and 7 bases for J; bases not matched to a gene: 6. The CDR3, as DNA: TGTGCCAGCAGCGAACAGGGACAGCAGCCCCAGCATTTT. It codes for CASSEQGQQPQHF.

In this sample, this clonotype turned up a few times. This chain uses TRBV5-1 with TRBJ2-7, with D uncertain. This CDR3 region has 16 residues. Per germline, CDR1 SGHRS and CDR2 YFSETQ. V was shortened by 0 bases and J by 0 bases, with 13 bases between the two germline ends. DNA of the CDR3: TGCGCCAGCAGCTTGGCAGGAGTGCGGACCTCCTACGAGCAGTACTTC. This translates into CASSLAGVRTSYEQYF.